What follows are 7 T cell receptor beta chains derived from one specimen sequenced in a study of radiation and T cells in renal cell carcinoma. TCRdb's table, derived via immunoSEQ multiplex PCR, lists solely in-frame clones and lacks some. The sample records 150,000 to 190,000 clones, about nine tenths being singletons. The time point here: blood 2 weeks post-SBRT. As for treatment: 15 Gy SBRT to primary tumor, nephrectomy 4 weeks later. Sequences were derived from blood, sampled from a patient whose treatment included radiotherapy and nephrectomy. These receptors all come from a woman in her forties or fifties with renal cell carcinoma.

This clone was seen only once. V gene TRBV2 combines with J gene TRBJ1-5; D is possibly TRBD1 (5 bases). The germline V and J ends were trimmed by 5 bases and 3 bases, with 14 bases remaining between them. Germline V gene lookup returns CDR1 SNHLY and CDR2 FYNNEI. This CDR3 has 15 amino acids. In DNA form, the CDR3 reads TGTGCCAGCAGTCCCCACGGGGGTTTCAATCAGCCCCAGCATTTT. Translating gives CASSPHGGFNQPQHF.

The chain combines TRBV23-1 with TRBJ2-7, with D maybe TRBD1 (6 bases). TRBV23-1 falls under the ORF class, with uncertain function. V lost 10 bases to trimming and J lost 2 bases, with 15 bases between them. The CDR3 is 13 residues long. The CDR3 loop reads CATPGQTTYEQYF. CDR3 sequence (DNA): TGCGCCACCCCCGGACAGACCACCTACGAGCAGTACTTC.

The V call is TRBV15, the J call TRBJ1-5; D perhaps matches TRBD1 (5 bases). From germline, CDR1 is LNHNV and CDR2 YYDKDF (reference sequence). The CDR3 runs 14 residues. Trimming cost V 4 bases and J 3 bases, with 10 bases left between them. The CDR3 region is CATSKMGLNQPQHF. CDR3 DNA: TGTGCCACCAGCAAAATGGGGCTCAATCAGCCCCAGCATTTT. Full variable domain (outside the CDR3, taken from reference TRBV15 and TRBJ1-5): DAMVIQNPRYQVTQFGKPVTLSCSQTLNHNVMYWYQQKSSQAPKLLFHYYDKDFNNEADTPDNFQSRRPNTSFCFLDIRSPGLGDTAMYLCATSKMGLNQPQHFGDGTRLSIL.

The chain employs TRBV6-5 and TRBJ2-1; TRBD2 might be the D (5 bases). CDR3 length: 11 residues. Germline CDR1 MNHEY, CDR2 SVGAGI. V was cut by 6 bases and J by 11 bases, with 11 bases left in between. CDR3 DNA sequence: TGTGCCAGCAGCCGCGGACTTAAGCAGTTCTTC. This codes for CASSRGLKQFF.

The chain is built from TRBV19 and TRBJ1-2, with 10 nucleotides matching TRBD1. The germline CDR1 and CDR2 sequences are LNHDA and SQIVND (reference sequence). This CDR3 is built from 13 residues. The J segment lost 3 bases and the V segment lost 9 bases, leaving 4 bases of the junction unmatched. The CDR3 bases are TGTGCCAGCTACGGGACAGGGGACTATGGCTACACCTTC. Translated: CASYGTGDYGYTF.

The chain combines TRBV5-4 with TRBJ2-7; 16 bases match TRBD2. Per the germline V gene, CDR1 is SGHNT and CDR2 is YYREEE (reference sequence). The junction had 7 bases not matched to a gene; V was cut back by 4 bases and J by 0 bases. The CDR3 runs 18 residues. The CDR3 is CASSTPGLAGGSSYEQYF. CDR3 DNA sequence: TGTGCCAGCAGCACGCCGGGACTAGCGGGGGGGAGCTCCTACGAGCAGTACTTC.

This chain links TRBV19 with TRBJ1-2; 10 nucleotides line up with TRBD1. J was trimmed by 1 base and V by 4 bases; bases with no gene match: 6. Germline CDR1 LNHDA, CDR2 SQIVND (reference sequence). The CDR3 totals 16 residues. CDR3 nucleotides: TGTGCCAGTAGTACTTCGGGACAGGGGATTAACTATGGCTACACCTTC. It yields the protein CASSTSGQGINYGYTF.